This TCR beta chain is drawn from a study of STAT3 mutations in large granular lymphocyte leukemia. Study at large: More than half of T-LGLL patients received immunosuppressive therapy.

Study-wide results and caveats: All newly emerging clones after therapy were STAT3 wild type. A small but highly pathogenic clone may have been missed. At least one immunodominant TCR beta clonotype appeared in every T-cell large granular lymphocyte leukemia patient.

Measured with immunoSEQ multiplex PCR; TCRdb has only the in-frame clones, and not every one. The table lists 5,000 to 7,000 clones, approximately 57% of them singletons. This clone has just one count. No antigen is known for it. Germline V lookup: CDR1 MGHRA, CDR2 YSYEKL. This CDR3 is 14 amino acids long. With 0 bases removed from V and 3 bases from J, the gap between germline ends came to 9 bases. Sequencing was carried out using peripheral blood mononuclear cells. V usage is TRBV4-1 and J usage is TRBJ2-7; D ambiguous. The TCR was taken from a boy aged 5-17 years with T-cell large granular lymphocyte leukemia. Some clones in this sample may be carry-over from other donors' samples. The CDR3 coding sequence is TGCGCCAGCAGCCAAGAGGGCGTTAACTACGAGCAGTACTTC. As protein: CASSQEGVNYEQYF.